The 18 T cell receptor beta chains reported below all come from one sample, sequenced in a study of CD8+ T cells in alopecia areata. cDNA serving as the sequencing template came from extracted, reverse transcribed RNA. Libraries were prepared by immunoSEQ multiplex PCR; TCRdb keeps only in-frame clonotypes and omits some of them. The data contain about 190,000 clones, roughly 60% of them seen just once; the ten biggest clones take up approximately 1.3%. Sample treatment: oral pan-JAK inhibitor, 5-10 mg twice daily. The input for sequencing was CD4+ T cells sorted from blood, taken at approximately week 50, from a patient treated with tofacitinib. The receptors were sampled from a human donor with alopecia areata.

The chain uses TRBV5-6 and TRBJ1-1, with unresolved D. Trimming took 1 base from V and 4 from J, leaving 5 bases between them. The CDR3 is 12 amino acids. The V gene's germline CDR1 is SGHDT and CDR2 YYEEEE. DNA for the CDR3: TGTGCCAGCAGCTTGAAAAGCACTGAAGCTTTCTTT. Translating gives CASSLKSTEAFF. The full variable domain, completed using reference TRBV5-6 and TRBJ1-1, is DAGVTQSPTHLIKTRGQQVTLRCSPKSGHDTVSWYQQALGQGPQFIFQYYEEEERQRGNFPDRFSGHQFPNYSSELNVNALLLGDSALYLCASSLKSTEAFFGQGTRLTVV.

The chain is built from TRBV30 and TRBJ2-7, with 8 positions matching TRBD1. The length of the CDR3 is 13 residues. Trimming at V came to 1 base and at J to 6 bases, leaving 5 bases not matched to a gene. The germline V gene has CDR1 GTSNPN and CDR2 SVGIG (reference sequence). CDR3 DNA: TGTGCCTGGAGTGACGGACAGGGCCGCGAGCAGTACTTC. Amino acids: CAWSDGQGREQYF. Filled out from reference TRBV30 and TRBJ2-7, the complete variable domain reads SQTIHQWPATLVQPVGSPLSLECTVEGTSNPNLYWYRQAAGRGLQLLFYSVGIGQISSEVPQNLSASRPQDRQFILSSKKLLLSDSGFYLCAWSDGQGREQYFGPGTRLTVT.

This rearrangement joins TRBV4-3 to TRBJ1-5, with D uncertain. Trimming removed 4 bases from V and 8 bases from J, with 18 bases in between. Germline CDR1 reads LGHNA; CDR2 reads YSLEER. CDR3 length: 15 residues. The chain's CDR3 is CASSPSATPKEPQHF. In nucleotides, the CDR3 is TGCGCCAGCAGCCCGTCGGCAACGCCTAAGGAGCCCCAGCATTTT.

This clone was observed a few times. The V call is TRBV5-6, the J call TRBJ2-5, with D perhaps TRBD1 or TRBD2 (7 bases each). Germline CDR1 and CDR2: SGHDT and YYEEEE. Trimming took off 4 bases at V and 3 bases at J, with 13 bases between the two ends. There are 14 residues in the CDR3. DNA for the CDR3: TGTGCCAGCAGCCTACAGGGGAGGGAAGAGACCCAGTACTTC. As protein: CASSLQGREETQYF.

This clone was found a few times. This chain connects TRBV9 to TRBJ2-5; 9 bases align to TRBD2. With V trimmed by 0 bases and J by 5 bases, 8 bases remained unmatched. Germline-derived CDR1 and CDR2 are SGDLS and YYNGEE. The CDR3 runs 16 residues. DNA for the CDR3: TGTGCCAGCAGCGTAGGCCCTCAGCGGGGGGCTGAGACCCAGTACTTC. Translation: CASSVGPQRGAETQYF.

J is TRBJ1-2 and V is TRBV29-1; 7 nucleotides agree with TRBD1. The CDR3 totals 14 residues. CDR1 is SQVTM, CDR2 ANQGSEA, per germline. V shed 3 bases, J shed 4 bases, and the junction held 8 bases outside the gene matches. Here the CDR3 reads CSVEAGQHRYGYTF. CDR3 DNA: TGCAGCGTTGAGGCGGGACAGCATCGCTATGGCTACACCTTC.

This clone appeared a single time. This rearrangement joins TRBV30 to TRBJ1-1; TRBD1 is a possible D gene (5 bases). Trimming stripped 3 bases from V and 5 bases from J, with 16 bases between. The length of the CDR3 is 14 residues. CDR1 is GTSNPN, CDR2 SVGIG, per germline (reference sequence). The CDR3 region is CAWRWGREKTEAFF. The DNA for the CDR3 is TGTGCCTGGAGGTGGGGCAGGGAGAAAACTGAAGCTTTCTTT. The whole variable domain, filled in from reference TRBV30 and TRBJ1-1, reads SQTIHQWPATLVQPVGSPLSLECTVEGTSNPNLYWYRQAAGRGLQLLFYSVGIGQISSEVPQNLSASRPQDRQFILSSKKLLLSDSGFYLCAWRWGREKTEAFFGQGTRLTVV.

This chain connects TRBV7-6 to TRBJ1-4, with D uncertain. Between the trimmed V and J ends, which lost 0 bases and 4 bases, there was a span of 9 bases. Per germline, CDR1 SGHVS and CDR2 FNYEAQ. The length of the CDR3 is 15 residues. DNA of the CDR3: TGTGCCAGCAGCTTAGCCGGTCAGATTAATGAAAAACTGTTTTTT. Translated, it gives CASSLAGQINEKLFF.

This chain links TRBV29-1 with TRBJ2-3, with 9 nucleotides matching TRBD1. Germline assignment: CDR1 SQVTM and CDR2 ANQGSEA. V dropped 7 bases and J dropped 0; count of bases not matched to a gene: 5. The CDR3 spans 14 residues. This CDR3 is CSATGTGSTDTQYF. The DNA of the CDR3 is TGCAGCGCCACCGGGACAGGGAGCACAGATACGCAGTATTTT.

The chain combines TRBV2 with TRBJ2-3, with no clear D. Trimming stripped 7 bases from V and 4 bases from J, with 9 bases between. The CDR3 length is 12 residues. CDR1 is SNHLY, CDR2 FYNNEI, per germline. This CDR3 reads CASTLSPDTQYF. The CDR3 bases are TGTGCCAGCACCCTCTCCCCAGATACGCAGTATTTT.

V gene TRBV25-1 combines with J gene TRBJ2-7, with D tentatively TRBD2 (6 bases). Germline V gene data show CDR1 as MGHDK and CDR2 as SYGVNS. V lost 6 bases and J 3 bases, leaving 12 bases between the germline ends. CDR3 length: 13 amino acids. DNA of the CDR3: TGTGCCAGCAGCGGAGGGCCAAGCTACGAGCAGTACTTC. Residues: CASSGGPSYEQYF.

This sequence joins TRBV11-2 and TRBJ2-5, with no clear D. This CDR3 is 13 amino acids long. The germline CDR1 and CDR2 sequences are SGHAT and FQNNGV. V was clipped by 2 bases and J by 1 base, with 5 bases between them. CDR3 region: CASSLITQETQYF. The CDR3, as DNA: TGTGCCAGCAGCTTAATCACCCAAGAGACCCAGTACTTC.

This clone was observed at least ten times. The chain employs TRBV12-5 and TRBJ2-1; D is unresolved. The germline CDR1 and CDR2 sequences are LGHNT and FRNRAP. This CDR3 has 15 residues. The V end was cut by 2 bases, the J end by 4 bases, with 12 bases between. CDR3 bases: TGTGCTAGTGGTTTGAGCCCTAACGGATACAATGAGCAGTTCTTC. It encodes CASGLSPNGYNEQFF.

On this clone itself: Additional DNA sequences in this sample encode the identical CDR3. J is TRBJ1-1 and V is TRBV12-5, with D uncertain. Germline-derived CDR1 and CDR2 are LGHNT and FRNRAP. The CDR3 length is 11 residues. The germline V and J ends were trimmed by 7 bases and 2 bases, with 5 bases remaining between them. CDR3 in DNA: TGTGCTAGTGCCCTTAACACTGAAGCTTTCTTT. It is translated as CASALNTEAFF.

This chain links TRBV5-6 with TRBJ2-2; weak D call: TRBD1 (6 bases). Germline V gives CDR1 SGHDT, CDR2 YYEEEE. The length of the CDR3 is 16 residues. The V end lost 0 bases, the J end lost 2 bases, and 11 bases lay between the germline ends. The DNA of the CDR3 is TGTGCCAGCAGCTTGGATCGCAGGGGCAACACCGGGGAGCTGTTTTTT. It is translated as CASSLDRRGNTGELFF.

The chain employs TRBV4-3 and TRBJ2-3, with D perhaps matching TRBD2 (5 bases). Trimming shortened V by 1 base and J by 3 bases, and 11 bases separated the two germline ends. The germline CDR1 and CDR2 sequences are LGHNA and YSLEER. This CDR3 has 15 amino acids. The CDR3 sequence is CASSQGIGGTDTQYF. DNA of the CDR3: TGCGCCAGCAGCCAAGGTATTGGCGGGACAGATACGCAGTATTTT.

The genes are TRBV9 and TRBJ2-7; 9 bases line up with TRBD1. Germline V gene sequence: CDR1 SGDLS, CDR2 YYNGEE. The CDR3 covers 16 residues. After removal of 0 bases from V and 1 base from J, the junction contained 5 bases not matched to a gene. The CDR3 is CASSVATGGASYEQYF. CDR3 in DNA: TGTGCCAGCAGCGTAGCTACAGGGGGCGCTTCCTACGAGCAGTACTTC.

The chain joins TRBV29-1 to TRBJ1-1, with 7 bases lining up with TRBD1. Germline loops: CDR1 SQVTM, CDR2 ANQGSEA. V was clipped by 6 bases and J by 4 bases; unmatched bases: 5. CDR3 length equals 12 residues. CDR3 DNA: TGCAGCGTAGACAGGGTTGGCACTGAAGCTTTCTTT. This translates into CSVDRVGTEAFF.